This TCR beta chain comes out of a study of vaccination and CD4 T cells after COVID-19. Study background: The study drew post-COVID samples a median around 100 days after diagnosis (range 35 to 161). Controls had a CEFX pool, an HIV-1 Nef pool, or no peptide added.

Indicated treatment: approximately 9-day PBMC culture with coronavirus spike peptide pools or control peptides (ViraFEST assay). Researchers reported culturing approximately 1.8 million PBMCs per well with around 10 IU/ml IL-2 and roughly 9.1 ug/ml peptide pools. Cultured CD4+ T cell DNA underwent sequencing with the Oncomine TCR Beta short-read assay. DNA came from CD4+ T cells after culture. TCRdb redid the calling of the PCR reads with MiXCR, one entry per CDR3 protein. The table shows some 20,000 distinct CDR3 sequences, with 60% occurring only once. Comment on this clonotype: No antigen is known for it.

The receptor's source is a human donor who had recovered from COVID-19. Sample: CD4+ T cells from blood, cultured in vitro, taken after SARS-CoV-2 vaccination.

CDR3: CASRHRQAVNTEAFF. DNA of the CDR3: TGTGCCAGCAGACACCGACAGGCGGTGAACACTGAAGCTTTCTTT. The chain carries TRBV6-1 and TRBJ1-1; TRBD1 might be the D (6 bases). V lost 6 bases, J lost 0 bases, and 14 bases lay in between. This CDR3 is 15 amino acids long. Looked up from germline, CDR1 is MNHNS and CDR2 is SASEGT.